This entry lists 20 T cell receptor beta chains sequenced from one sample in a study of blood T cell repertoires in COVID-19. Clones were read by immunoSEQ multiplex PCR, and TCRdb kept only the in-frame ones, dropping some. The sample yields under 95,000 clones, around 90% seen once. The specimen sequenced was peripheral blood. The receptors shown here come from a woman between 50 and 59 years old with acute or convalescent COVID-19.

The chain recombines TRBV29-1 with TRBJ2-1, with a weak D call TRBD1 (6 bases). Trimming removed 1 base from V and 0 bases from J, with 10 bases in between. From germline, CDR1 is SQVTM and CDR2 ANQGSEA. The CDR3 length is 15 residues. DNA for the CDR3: TGCAGCGTTGAAGCCACAGGGAGCTCCTACAATGAGCAGTTCTTC. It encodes CSVEATGSSYNEQFF.

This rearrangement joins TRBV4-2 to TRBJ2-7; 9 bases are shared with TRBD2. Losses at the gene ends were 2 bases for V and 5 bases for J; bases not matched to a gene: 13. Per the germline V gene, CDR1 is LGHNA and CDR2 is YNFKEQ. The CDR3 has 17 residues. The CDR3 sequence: CASSQRGGAGGLDEQYF. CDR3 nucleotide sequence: TGTGCCAGCAGCCAACGAGGAGGGGCGGGGGGGCTCGACGAGCAGTACTTC.

In DNA form, the CDR3 reads TGTGCCAGTAGTACTCGACAGGGTGAAGCTTTCTTT. This codes for CASSTRQGEAFF. V gene TRBV19 combines with J gene TRBJ1-1; TRBD1 matches at 7 bases. CDR3 length: 12 amino acids. The junction had 3 bases not matched to a gene; V was cut back by 4 bases and J by 7 bases. Looked up from germline, CDR1 is LNHDA and CDR2 is SQIVND (reference sequence).

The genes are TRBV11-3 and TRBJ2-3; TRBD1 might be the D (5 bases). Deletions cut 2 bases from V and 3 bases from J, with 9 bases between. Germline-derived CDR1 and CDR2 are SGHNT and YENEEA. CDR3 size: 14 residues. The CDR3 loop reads CASSLQGPTDTQYF. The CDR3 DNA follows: TGTGCCAGCAGCTTACAGGGCCCTACAGATACGCAGTATTTT.

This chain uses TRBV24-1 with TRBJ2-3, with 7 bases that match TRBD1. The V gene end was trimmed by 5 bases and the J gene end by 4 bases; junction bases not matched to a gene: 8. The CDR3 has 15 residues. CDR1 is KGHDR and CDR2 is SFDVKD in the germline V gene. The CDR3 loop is CATSVRQGGADTQYF. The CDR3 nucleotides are TGTGCCACCAGTGTCCGACAGGGTGGCGCAGATACGCAGTATTTT.

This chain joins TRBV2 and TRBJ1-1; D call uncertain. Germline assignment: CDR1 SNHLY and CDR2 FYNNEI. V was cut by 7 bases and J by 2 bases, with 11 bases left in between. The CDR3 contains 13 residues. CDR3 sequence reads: CASTSDINTEAFF. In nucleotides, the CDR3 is TGTGCCAGCACGTCTGACATAAACACTGAAGCTTTCTTT.

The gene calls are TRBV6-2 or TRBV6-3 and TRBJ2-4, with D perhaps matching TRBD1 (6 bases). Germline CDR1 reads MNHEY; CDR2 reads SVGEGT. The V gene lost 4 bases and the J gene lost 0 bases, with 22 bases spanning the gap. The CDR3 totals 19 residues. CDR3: CASSFPTPGQGLAKNIQYF. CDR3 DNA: TGTGCCAGCAGTTTCCCCACTCCTGGGCAGGGGCTAGCCAAAAACATTCAGTACTTC.

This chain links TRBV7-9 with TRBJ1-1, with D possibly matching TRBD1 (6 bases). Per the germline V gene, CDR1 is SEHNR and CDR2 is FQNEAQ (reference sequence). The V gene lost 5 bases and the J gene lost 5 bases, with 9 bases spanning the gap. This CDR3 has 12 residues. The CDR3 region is CASSRQVTEAFF. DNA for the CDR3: TGTGCCAGCAGCCGACAGGTAACTGAAGCTTTCTTT.

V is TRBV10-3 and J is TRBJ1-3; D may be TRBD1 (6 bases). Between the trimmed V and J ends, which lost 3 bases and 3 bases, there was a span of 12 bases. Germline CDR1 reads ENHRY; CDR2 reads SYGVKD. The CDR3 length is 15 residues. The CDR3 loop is CAISEQGEVGNTIYF. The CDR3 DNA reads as TGTGCCATCAGTGAACAGGGTGAAGTTGGAAACACCATATATTTT.

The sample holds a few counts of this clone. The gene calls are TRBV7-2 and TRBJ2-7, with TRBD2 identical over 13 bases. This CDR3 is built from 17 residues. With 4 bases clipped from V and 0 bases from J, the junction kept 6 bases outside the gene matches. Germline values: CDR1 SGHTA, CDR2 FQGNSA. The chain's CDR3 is CASSSGLAGVLSYEQYF. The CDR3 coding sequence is TGTGCCAGCAGCTCCGGACTAGCGGGAGTGCTCTCCTACGAGCAGTACTTC.

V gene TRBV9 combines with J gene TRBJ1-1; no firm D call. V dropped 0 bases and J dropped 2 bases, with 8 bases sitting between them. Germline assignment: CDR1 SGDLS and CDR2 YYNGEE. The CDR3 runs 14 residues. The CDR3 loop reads CASSVAPSNTEAFF. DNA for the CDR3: TGTGCCAGCAGCGTAGCCCCGAGCAACACTGAAGCTTTCTTT.

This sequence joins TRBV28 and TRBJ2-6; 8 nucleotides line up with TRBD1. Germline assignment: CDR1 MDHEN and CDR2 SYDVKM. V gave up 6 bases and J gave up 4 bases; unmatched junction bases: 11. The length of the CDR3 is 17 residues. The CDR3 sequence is CASSLTGVSAGANVLTF. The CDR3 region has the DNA TGTGCCAGCAGCCTGACAGGGGTATCGGCCGGGGCCAACGTCCTGACTTTC. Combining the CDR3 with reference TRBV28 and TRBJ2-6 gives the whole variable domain DVKVTQSSRYLVKRTGEKVFLECVQDMDHENMFWYRQDPGLGLRLIYFSYDVKMKEKGDIPEGYSVSREKKERFSLILESASTNQTSMYLCASSLTGVSAGANVLTFGAGSRLTVL.

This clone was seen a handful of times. Here the CDR3 reads CASSTGTAHTDTQYF. The CDR3 DNA follows: TGTGCCAGTAGTACGGGGACAGCCCACACAGATACGCAGTATTTT. The rearrangement joins TRBV19 to TRBJ2-3; TRBD1 aligns across 7 bases. In germline, CDR1 is LNHDA, CDR2 SQIVND (reference sequence). V shed 4 bases, J shed 2 bases, and the junction held 6 bases outside the gene matches. The CDR3 spans 15 residues.

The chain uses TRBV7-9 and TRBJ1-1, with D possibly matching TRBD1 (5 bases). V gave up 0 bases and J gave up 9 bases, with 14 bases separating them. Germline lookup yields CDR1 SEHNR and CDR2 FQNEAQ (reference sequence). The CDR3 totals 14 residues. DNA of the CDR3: TGTGCCAGCAGCTTAGCGGCAGGGTCGCTTAAAGCTTTCTTT. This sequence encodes CASSLAAGSLKAFF.

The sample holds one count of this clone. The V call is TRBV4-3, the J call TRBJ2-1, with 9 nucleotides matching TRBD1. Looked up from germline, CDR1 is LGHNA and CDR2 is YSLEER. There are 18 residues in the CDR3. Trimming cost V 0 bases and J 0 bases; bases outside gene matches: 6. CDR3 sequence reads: CASSQDIWGQGSYNEQFF. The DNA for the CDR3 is TGCGCCAGCAGCCAAGATATATGGGGACAGGGCTCCTACAATGAGCAGTTCTTC.

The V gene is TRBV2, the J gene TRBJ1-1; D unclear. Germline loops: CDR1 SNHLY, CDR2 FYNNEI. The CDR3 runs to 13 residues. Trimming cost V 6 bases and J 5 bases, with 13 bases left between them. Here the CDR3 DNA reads TGTGCCAGCAGGGAGGGTTTGAGTACTGAAGCTTTCTTT. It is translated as CASREGLSTEAFF.

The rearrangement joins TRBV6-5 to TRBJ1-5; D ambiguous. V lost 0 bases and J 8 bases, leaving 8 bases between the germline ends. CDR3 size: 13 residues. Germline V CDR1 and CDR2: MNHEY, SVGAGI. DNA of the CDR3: TGTGCCAGCAGTTACTCCGGCGGTGAGCCCCAGCATTTT. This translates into CASSYSGGEPQHF.

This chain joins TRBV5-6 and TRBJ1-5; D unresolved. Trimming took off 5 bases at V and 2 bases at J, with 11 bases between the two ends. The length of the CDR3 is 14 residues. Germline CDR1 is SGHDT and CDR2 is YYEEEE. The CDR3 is CASSFAGRNQPQHF. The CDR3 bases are TGTGCCAGCAGTTTCGCGGGCCGCAATCAGCCCCAGCATTTT.

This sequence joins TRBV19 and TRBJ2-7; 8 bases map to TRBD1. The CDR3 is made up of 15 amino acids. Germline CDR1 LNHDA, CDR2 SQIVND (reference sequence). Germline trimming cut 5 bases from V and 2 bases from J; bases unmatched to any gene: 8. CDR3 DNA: TGTGCCAGTAGTCCTCCGGGACAGGAGACCTACGAGCAGTACTTC. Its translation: CASSPPGQETYEQYF.

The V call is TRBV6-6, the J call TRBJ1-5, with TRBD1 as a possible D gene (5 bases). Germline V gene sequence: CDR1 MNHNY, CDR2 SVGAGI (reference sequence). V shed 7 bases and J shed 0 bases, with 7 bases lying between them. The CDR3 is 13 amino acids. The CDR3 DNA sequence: TGTGCCAGCATAGGGGATAGCAATCAGCCCCAGCATTTT. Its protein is CASIGDSNQPQHF.